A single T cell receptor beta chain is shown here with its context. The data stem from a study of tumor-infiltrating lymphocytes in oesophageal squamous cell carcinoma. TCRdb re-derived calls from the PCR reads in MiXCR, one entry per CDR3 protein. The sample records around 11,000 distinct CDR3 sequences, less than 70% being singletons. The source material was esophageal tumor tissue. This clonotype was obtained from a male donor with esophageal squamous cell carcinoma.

CDR3 in DNA: TGTGCCAGCAGTCCCAGATACCAGTACCCGGGCCGGAACACTGAAGCTTTCTTT. Residues: CASSPRYQYPGRNTEAFF. The rearrangement links TRBV28 to TRBJ1-1; D uncertain. This CDR3 contains 18 residues. From germline, CDR1 is MDHEN and CDR2 SYDVKM. Trimming stripped 5 bases from V and 1 base from J, with 23 bases between.